Following are 30 T cell receptor beta chains from one sample sequenced in a study of blood T cells in healthy people across ages. The use of a sample-barcoded 5' primer and a J-beta primer mix characterized a second PCR of about 6 to 11 cycles. TCRdb itself ran the 5' RACE reads through MiXCR, one entry per CDR3 protein. The table lists 1.5 million to 2 million distinct CDR3 sequences, roughly two fifths of them singletons, with around 23% in the top ten. Sequencing used blood. The receptor source for this set is a human donor in good health.

The chain joins TRBV12-3 or TRBV12-4 to TRBJ1-3; TRBD1 is a possible D gene (6 bases). The CDR3 runs 15 residues. Trimming stripped 8 bases from V and 8 bases from J, with 22 bases between. The CDR3 nucleotides are TGTGCCAGCTCCCTCGGGGGGGGCAGGAAGGACACCATATATTTT. This encodes CASSLGGGRKDTIYF.

This clonotype has only a few counts. The CDR3 loop is CASSQENTRLGISSEQFF. For the CDR3, the DNA is TGTGCCAGCAGCCAAGAGAACACGCGCCTGGGAATATCCAGTGAGCAGTTCTTC. The chain is built from TRBV4-2 and TRBJ2-1; D is unclear. The CDR3 totals 18 residues. The V gene lost 0 bases and the J gene lost 9 bases, with 24 bases spanning the gap. Germline V gene lookup returns CDR1 LGHNA and CDR2 YNFKEQ.

Notes on this clonotype: Given the absence of the conserved phenylalanine or tryptophan at the CDR3 end, a read error is likely. V usage is TRBV6-5 and J usage is TRBJ2-1; TRBD1 aligns across 8 bases. This CDR3 contains 12 residues. Germline V CDR1 and CDR2: MNHEY, SVGAGI. Losses at the gene ends were 5 bases for V and 10 bases for J; bases not matched to a gene: 4. This CDR3 is CASSRTGNEQFL. CDR3 nucleotides: TGTGCCAGCAGTCGGACAGGGAACGAGCAGTTCTTA.

The genes are TRBV20-1 and TRBJ2-7; unclear D gene. V lost 7 bases and J 3 bases, leaving 16 bases between the germline ends. Germline V lookup: CDR1 DFQATT, CDR2 SNEGSKA (reference sequence). There are 13 residues in the CDR3. CDR3 protein: CSGTSGSDYEQYF. CDR3 coding DNA: TGCAGTGGCACATCCGGATCCGACTACGAGCAGTACTTC.

The rearrangement joins TRBV20-1 to TRBJ1-5; D is undetermined. This CDR3 has 13 residues. Looked up from germline, CDR1 is DFQATT and CDR2 is SNEGSKA (reference sequence). V lost 5 bases and J 2 bases, leaving 10 bases between the germline ends. CDR3: CSAALRGNQPQHF. CDR3 nucleotide sequence: TGCAGTGCTGCCTTGCGGGGCAATCAGCCCCAGCATTTT.

This clonotype was recorded many times. The genes are TRBV7-6 and TRBJ2-6; D is perhaps TRBD1 or TRBD2 (5 bases each). Germline lookup yields CDR1 SGHVS and CDR2 FNYEAQ. Trimming removed 2 bases at V and 2 bases at J, with 16 bases between. The CDR3 covers 18 residues. CDR3 sequence (DNA): TGTGCCAGCAGCTTATTTTTCGACGGGGCGGCTGGGGCCAACGTCCTGACTTTC. This codes for CASSLFFDGAAGANVLTF.

In its sample, this clonotype was seen a few times. This chain links TRBV7-3 with TRBJ2-6; D assignment may be TRBD1 or TRBD2 (5 bases each). Trimming removed 5 bases at V and 0 bases at J, with 14 bases between. The CDR3 loop spans 17 amino acids. Germline assignment: CDR1 SGHTA and CDR2 FQGTGA. The CDR3 reads CASSHPGRNSGANVLTF. The CDR3 coding sequence is TGTGCCAGCAGCCACCCGGGACGGAACTCTGGGGCCAACGTCCTGACTTTC.

The gene calls are TRBV5-5 and TRBJ2-5; possible D gene TRBD1, 6 bases. CDR1 and CDR2 (germline): SGHKS, YYEKEE (reference sequence). The V end lost 4 bases, the J end lost 1 base, and 11 bases lay between the germline ends. The CDR3 is made up of 14 amino acids. The CDR3 DNA follows: TGTGCCAGCAGCAACCAGGGGTTCCAAGAGACCCAGTACTTC. Protein: CASSNQGFQETQYF.

The chain is built from TRBV20-1 and TRBJ2-7, with D perhaps matching TRBD1 (6 bases). V gave up 3 bases and J gave up 3 bases, with 18 bases separating them. CDR3 length equals 15 residues. The germline V gene has CDR1 DFQATT and CDR2 SNEGSKA (reference sequence). The CDR3 DNA is TGCAGTGCTAGGGGGGACACGACTTTTCTCTACGAGCAGTACTTC. Its translation: CSARGDTTFLYEQYF.

This clonotype was picked up a small number of times. The chain is built from TRBV3-1 and TRBJ2-1, with a possible D match to TRBD1 (6 bases). CDR1 LGHDT and CDR2 YNNKEL come from the germline V gene (reference sequence). Trimming cost V 4 bases and J 6 bases, with 16 bases left between them. This CDR3 is built from 15 residues. The DNA for the CDR3 is TGTGCCAGCAGCCGGGGGCTGTCTGGGAGCAATGAGCAGTTCTTC. This codes for CASSRGLSGSNEQFF.

This clonotype occurred a few times. J is TRBJ1-2 and V is TRBV15; the D gene is possibly TRBD1 (5 bases). Germline assignment: CDR1 LNHNV and CDR2 YYDKDF (reference sequence). The CDR3 spans 13 residues. V lost 2 bases and J lost 6, with 10 bases in between. The CDR3, as DNA: TGTGCCACCAGCAGACTCCAGGGCAATGGCTACACCTTC. As protein: CATSRLQGNGYTF.

This clonotype was found a few times. The rearrangement joins TRBV9 to TRBJ2-1; D uncertain. The CDR3 covers 17 residues. The germline gives CDR1 SGDLS, CDR2 YYNGEE. V lost 4 bases and J 0 bases, leaving 17 bases between the germline ends. In DNA form, the CDR3 reads TGTGCCAGCAGCCTTGGACCCCCCGGGCCCTCCTACAATGAGCAGTTCTTC. Translated: CASSLGPPGPSYNEQFF.

This sequence joins TRBV29-1 and TRBJ2-4; D might be TRBD1 (6 bases). Gene TRBJ2-7 matches the end of the DNA better, so the J call may be wrong. The CDR3 runs to 12 residues. The germline V gene has CDR1 SQVTM and CDR2 ANQGSEA. The CDR3 loop is CSVRQVGYEQYF. DNA for the CDR3: TGCAGCGTTAGACAGGTGGGCTACGAGCAGTACTTC.

V gene TRBV6-1 combines with J gene TRBJ1-5, with a possible D match to TRBD1 (5 bases). Germline assignment: CDR1 MNHNS and CDR2 SASEGT. V gave up 2 bases and J gave up 1 base, with 18 bases separating them. The length of the CDR3 is 18 residues. The CDR3 is CASSEYPVGLVSNQPQHF. The CDR3 nucleotides are TGTGCCAGCAGTGAATACCCAGTGGGACTAGTAAGCAATCAGCCCCAGCATTTT.

This clonotype was seen a few times. The gene calls are TRBV11-3 and TRBJ2-5, with 7 bases matching TRBD1. This CDR3 is built from 15 residues. The ends lost 5 bases at V and 2 bases at J; junction bases unmatched: 8. From germline, CDR1 is SGHNT and CDR2 YENEEA. CDR3 sequence (DNA): TGTGCCAGCAGCCCGGGACAGACATCTCAAGAGACCCAGTACTTC. It codes for CASSPGQTSQETQYF.

This clonotype was seen more than once but under ten times. This chain links TRBV14 with TRBJ2-1, with D perhaps given as TRBD1 or TRBD2 (6 bases each). The CDR3 runs to 12 residues. Trimming took off 0 bases at V and 12 bases at J, with 9 bases between the two ends. The germline gives CDR1 SGHDN, CDR2 FVKESK. The CDR3 DNA is TGTGCCAGCAGCCAAGAGAGGGGGGCGCAGTTCTTC. Protein product: CASSQERGAQFF.

Only a few counts were recorded for this clonotype. V and J are TRBV20-1 and TRBJ2-5; 10 positions match TRBD2. V lost 3 bases to trimming and J lost 5 bases; unmatched junction nucleotides: 3. This CDR3 has 13 residues. Germline CDR1 and CDR2: DFQATT and SNEGSKA (reference sequence). This CDR3 reads CSASASGGETQYF. The CDR3 DNA is TGCAGTGCTAGCGCTAGCGGGGGTGAGACCCAGTACTTC.

Only a few counts were recorded for this clonotype. The V and J genes are TRBV4-1 and TRBJ2-7; D uncertain. Germline loops: CDR1 MGHRA, CDR2 YSYEKL. Trimming stripped 1 base from V and 5 bases from J, with 15 bases between. There are 15 residues in the CDR3. The CDR3 DNA follows: TGCGCCAGCAGCCAAGGCGCTTTAAGGGTGGACGAGCAGTACTTC. The encoded protein is CASSQGALRVDEQYF.

The rearrangement joins TRBV4-3 to TRBJ2-3; TRBD1 agrees at 8 bases. This CDR3 has 18 residues. The germline V gene encodes CDR1 LGHNA and CDR2 YSLEER. V dropped 0 bases and J dropped 1; count of bases not matched to a gene: 9. The CDR3 is CASSQDPHRGYGTDTQYF. The CDR3 bases are TGCGCCAGCAGCCAAGACCCCCACAGGGGGTATGGCACAGATACGCAGTATTTT.

The chain carries TRBV29-1 and TRBJ1-2; tentative D call: TRBD1 (6 bases). The germline gives CDR1 SQVTM, CDR2 ANQGSEA. V was clipped by 7 bases and J by 6 bases, with 18 bases between them. The CDR3 sequence is 13 residues long. The CDR3 DNA follows: TGCAGCGCAGCCGCAGGGGCATACAATGGCTACACCTTC. Translating it yields CSAAAGAYNGYTF.

This chain links TRBV7-8 with TRBJ2-1; tentatively, D is TRBD1 (5 bases). The CDR3 extends over 13 amino acids. Germline V gives CDR1 SGHVS, CDR2 FQNEAQ. V dropped 4 bases and J dropped 10 bases, with 14 bases sitting between them. CDR3 region: CASSSWAGNEQFF. Written as DNA, the CDR3 is TGTGCCAGCAGCTCATGGGCAGGGAACGAGCAGTTCTTC. Based on the CDR3 plus reference TRBV7-8 and TRBJ2-1, the full variable domain is GAGVSQSPRYKVAKRGQDVALRCDPISGHVSLFWYQQALGQGPEFLTYFQNEAQLDKSGLPSDRFFAERPEGSVSTLKIQRTQQEDSAVYLCASSSWAGNEQFFGPGTRLTVL.

This clonotype was counted a few times. The chain couples TRBV10-3 to TRBJ1-2, with D possibly TRBD1 on 5 matching bases. The germline gives CDR1 ENHRY, CDR2 SYGVKD. The CDR3 is made up of 14 amino acids. Trimming removed 9 bases at V and 2 bases at J, with 16 bases between. The CDR3 protein is CAIARLEGNYGYTF. CDR3 nucleotides: TGTGCCATTGCCAGACTCGAGGGGAACTATGGCTACACCTTC.

This clonotype came up a few times. The V and J genes are TRBV7-6 and TRBJ2-1, with TRBD1 as a possible D gene (5 bases). Per germline, CDR1 SGHVS and CDR2 FNYEAQ. V lost 5 bases, J lost 0 bases, and 14 bases lay in between. CDR3 length equals 16 residues. In DNA form, the CDR3 reads TGTGCCAGCAGCCCCCTGGGGCAGAACTCCTACAATGAGCAGTTCTTC. This sequence encodes CASSPLGQNSYNEQFF.

The V call is TRBV3-1, the J call TRBJ1-5, with D possibly being TRBD1 (5 bases). Trimming took 2 bases from V and 4 from J, leaving 12 bases between them. CDR1 LGHDT and CDR2 YNNKEL come from the germline V gene (reference sequence). The CDR3 covers 15 residues. CDR3 DNA sequence: TGTGCCAGCAGCCAATTCTCAGGGTTAAATCAGCCCCAGCATTTT. Encoded protein: CASSQFSGLNQPQHF.

The chain combines TRBV5-1 with TRBJ2-1; D could derive from TRBD1 or TRBD2 (5 bases each). V lost 5 bases to trimming and J lost 10 bases, with 22 bases between them. This CDR3 spans 15 amino acids. Germline CDR1 SGHRS, CDR2 YFSETQ. CDR3 sequence reads: CASRVSGTYLGEQFF. CDR3 sequence (DNA): TGCGCCAGCAGAGTTTCCGGGACCTACCTAGGGGAGCAGTTCTTC.

This clonotype was observed a handful of times. The V call is TRBV11-2, the J call TRBJ2-1; 10 positions agree with TRBD1. Per germline, CDR1 SGHAT and CDR2 FQNNGV. V was pared by 5 bases and J by 3 bases, with 22 bases of the junction left unmatched. This CDR3 spans 21 amino acids. The CDR3 DNA reads TGTGCCAGCAGCCATACCACCCAGCGAGATTCGGGACAGGGGCTCTACAATGAGCAGTTCTTC. As protein: CASSHTTQRDSGQGLYNEQFF.

On this clonotype itself: A clone one base away is much larger, so this may be a read error. V and J are TRBV20-1 and TRBJ2-6, with D perhaps matching TRBD2 (6 bases). The CDR3 runs 13 residues. Looked up from germline, CDR1 is DFQATT and CDR2 is SNEGSKA (reference sequence). The CDR3 DNA reads as TGCAGACCGGGAGACACTGGGGCCAACGTCCTGACTTTC. Translation gives CRPGDTGANVLTF.

This clonotype has a handful of counts. The V and J genes are TRBV12-3 or TRBV12-4 and TRBJ1-2; the D is unclear. The CDR3 has 17 amino acids. Trimming shortened V by 3 bases and J by 4 bases, and 21 bases separated the two germline ends. The CDR3 DNA reads as TGTGCCAGCAGTTTCAGACAAGGCTACTACAACTCCTATGGCTACACCTTC. Amino acids: CASSFRQGYYNSYGYTF.

This clonotype was detected a few times. V and J are TRBV28 and TRBJ1-1, with D unresolved. Germline V gene data show CDR1 as MDHEN and CDR2 as SYDVKM. V was clipped by 5 bases and J by 1 base, with 11 bases between them. The CDR3 has 14 amino acids. In nucleotides, the CDR3 is TGTGCCAGCAGTCTGACGCGGGAGAACACTGAAGCTTTCTTT. It translates to CASSLTRENTEAFF. Filled out from reference TRBV28 and TRBJ1-1, the complete variable domain reads DVKVTQSSRYLVKRTGEKVFLECVQDMDHENMFWYRQDPGLGLRLIYFSYDVKMKEKGDIPEGYSVSREKKERFSLILESASTNQTSMYLCASSLTRENTEAFFGQGTRLTVV.

V usage is TRBV7-2 and J usage is TRBJ2-1; no reliable D call. The CDR3 is 11 amino acids. CDR1 is SGHTA, CDR2 FQGNSA, per germline. Trimming stripped 8 bases from V and 10 bases from J, with 12 bases between. The CDR3 coding sequence is TGTGCCAGCGGCACCTCTTGGGAGCAGTTCTTC. Translation: CASGTSWEQFF.